These 17 T cell receptor beta chains were all obtained from the same sample, sequenced in a study of blood T cell repertoires in COVID-19. The data were produced by immunoSEQ multiplex PCR, yet TCRdb's version contains in-frame clones alone and is incomplete. The sample records fewer than 300,000 clones, roughly 85% being singletons. The sample consisted of PBMCs or T cells enriched from blood (not recorded which). These receptors were obtained from a woman aged 45-65 years who had recovered from COVID-19.

The chain links TRBV19 to TRBJ2-3; TRBD2 aligns across 9 bases. In germline, CDR1 is LNHDA, CDR2 SQIVND (reference sequence). The CDR3 loop spans 14 amino acids. Losses at the gene ends were 7 bases for V and 6 bases for J; bases not matched to a gene: 8. The CDR3 is CASKDSGRGDTQYF. In DNA, the CDR3 is TGTGCCAGTAAGGATAGCGGGAGAGGGGATACGCAGTATTTT.

With respect to this clone: The sample holds other DNA sequences that translate to the same CDR3. This chain connects TRBV19 to TRBJ1-5; D is unresolved. The CDR3 has 15 residues. CDR1 is LNHDA and CDR2 is SQIVND in the germline V gene (reference sequence). Trimming removed 3 bases at V and 0 bases at J, with 9 bases between. CDR3 region: CASSISGYSNQPQHF. The CDR3 bases are TGTGCCAGTAGTATTTCAGGTTATAGCAATCAGCCCCAGCATTTT.

This clone was detected once. The chain is built from TRBV5-1 and TRBJ1-4; 10 nucleotides align to TRBD1. V shed 4 bases, J shed 8 bases, and the junction held 5 bases outside the gene matches. Germline CDR1 is SGHRS and CDR2 is YFSETQ. The CDR3 is made up of 14 amino acids. The CDR3 nucleotides read TGCGCCAGCAGCCCGGGGGGACAGGGGGAAAAACTGTTTTTT. It encodes CASSPGGQGEKLFF.

The J gene is TRBJ2-7, the V gene TRBV25-1; possible D gene TRBD2, 7 bases. This CDR3 comprises 15 residues. In germline, CDR1 is MGHDK, CDR2 SYGVNS. The V and J ends lost 8 bases and 3 bases respectively, with 20 bases between them. The CDR3 here is CASDIRGATFYEQYF. Here the CDR3 DNA reads TGTGCCAGCGATATACGGGGGGCGACCTTCTACGAGCAGTACTTC.

V usage is TRBV19 and J usage is TRBJ2-1, with a weak D call TRBD1 (5 bases). The CDR3 sequence is 15 residues long. V was cut by 4 bases and J by 2 bases, with 12 bases left in between. Germline V CDR1 and CDR2: LNHDA, SQIVND (reference sequence). CDR3 nucleotides: TGTGCCAGTAGTACCGACAGCTATCCCTACAATGAGCAGTTCTTC. It translates to CASSTDSYPYNEQFF. The full variable domain, completed using reference TRBV19 and TRBJ2-1, is DGGITQSPKYLFRKEGQNVTLSCEQNLNHDAMYWYRQDPGQGLRLIYYSQIVNDFQKGDIAEGYSVSREKKESFPLTVTSAQKNPTAFYLCASSTDSYPYNEQFFGPGTRLTVL.

The rearrangement uses TRBV12-3 or TRBV12-4 and TRBJ2-1, with D possibly being TRBD1 (6 bases). Trimming took 11 bases from V and 0 from J, leaving 8 bases between them. The CDR3 totals 12 residues. CDR3 bases: TGTGCCGGGGGCCGCTCCTACAATGAGCAGTTCTTC. It yields the protein CAGGRSYNEQFF.

V is TRBV7-3 and J is TRBJ2-3; 9 bases are shared with TRBD2. CDR3 length: 16 residues. Per germline, CDR1 SGHTA and CDR2 FQGTGA. Trimming at V came to 2 bases and at J to 2 bases, leaving 5 bases not matched to a gene. The CDR3 is CASSLVASGDTDTQYF. The CDR3 nucleotides read TGTGCCAGCAGCTTAGTGGCTAGCGGGGACACAGATACGCAGTATTTT.

This rearrangement joins TRBV7-9 to TRBJ1-3; D unresolved. The germline CDR1 and CDR2 sequences are SEHNR and FQNEAQ (reference sequence). The CDR3 totals 15 residues. Trimming took 5 bases from V and 2 from J, leaving 13 bases between them. The CDR3: CASSPSGRAGNTIYF. CDR3 DNA: TGTGCCAGCAGCCCCTCCGGCCGGGCTGGAAACACCATATATTTT.

The rearrangement joins TRBV11-2 to TRBJ2-1, with 10 bases lining up with TRBD2. The V segment lost 5 bases and the J segment 9 bases; nucleotides outside the gene matches: 7. The CDR3 is 14 amino acids. Germline values: CDR1 SGHAT, CDR2 FQNNGV. The CDR3 DNA reads as TGTGCCAGCAGCCTGATAGCGGGAGGAGGTGAGCAGTTCTTC. Protein: CASSLIAGGGEQFF.

The chain employs TRBV21-1 and TRBJ2-7; no DNA check was done on the table's D call, TRBD2. TRBV21-1 is assigned pseudogene status. The CDR3 totals 10 residues. The CDR3 DNA is TGTGCCGCGAGCTCCTACGAGCAGTACTTC. Translated, it gives CAASSYEQYF.

The gene calls are TRBV11-2 and TRBJ1-1, with TRBD1 matching 7 bases. The V gene end was trimmed by 5 bases and the J gene end by 6 bases; junction bases not matched to a gene: 12. This CDR3 region has 15 residues. CDR1 SGHAT and CDR2 FQNNGV come from the germline V gene. The CDR3 bases are TGTGCCAGCAGCGCCCAACAGGGGCGAGTGGCTGAAGCTTTCTTT. As protein: CASSAQQGRVAEAFF.

This chain uses TRBV11-1 with TRBJ2-1; 9 bases line up with TRBD2. The CDR3 is 17 amino acids. CDR1 is SGHAT, CDR2 FQDESV, per germline (reference sequence). V lost 0 bases and J lost 7; bases outside the gene matches: 10. As DNA, the CDR3 is TGTGCCAGCAGCTTAGCGGAACGGCGGGGGGGCCGTAATGAGCAGTTCTTC. It codes for CASSLAERRGGRNEQFF.

V and J are TRBV15 and TRBJ2-7; D is uncertain. This CDR3 is 13 amino acids long. CDR1 is LNHNV and CDR2 is YYDKDF in the germline V gene (reference sequence). V was pared by 0 bases and J by 7 bases, with 10 bases between. CDR3 in DNA: TGTGCCACCAGCAGAGATCCGGGTCGGGAGCAGTACTTC. Translated: CATSRDPGREQYF.

The chain couples TRBV28 to TRBJ2-7, with 9 bases matching TRBD1. The CDR3 extends over 15 amino acids. The J segment lost 3 bases and the V segment lost 2 bases, leaving 5 bases of the junction unmatched. CDR1 and CDR2 (germline): MDHEN, SYDVKM. This CDR3 reads CASSLEGTGLYEQYF. CDR3 nucleotides: TGTGCCAGCAGTTTAGAGGGGACAGGGCTCTACGAGCAGTACTTC.

J is TRBJ2-1 and V is TRBV5-4; 7 bases line up with TRBD1. The CDR3 contains 14 residues. The germline V gene encodes CDR1 SGHNT and CDR2 YYREEE (reference sequence). The junction had 5 bases not matched to a gene; V was cut back by 0 bases and J by 8 bases. CDR3: CASSLVQGWDEQFF. CDR3 coding DNA: TGTGCCAGCAGCTTGGTACAGGGGTGGGATGAGCAGTTCTTC.

The rearrangement joins TRBV7-2 to TRBJ2-3, with a possible D match to TRBD1 (5 bases). Germline CDR1 reads SGHTA; CDR2 reads FQGNSA. The CDR3 contains 13 residues. V lost 4 bases, J lost 5 bases, and 10 bases lay in between. CDR3 nucleotides: TGTGCCAGCAGCTATAAGGGGATAGATACGCAGTATTTT. It encodes CASSYKGIDTQYF.

V and J are TRBV5-6 and TRBJ1-3; D is unclear. The CDR3 totals 13 residues. Trimming removed 0 bases from V and 8 bases from J, with 9 bases in between. Germline V gives CDR1 SGHDT, CDR2 YYEEEE. The CDR3 region is CASSLAQEDTIYF. CDR3 bases: TGTGCCAGCAGCTTGGCCCAGGAGGACACCATATATTTT.